The 21 T cell receptor beta chains presented below share a single source sample, sequenced in a study of T cell repertoires in cytomegalovirus infection. TCRdb reprocessed the reads via MiXCR and lists one record per CDR3 protein. There are about 240,000 distinct CDR3 sequences in the sample; roughly an eighth occur only once, and around 1.6% lies in the top ten. Sequencing used PBMCs. These receptors were collected from a human donor in good health (CMV status not recorded). Some clones in this sample may be carry-over from other donors' samples.

The chain couples TRBV27 to TRBJ2-3; the match to TRBD1 covers 7 bases. CDR3 length equals 17 residues. From germline, CDR1 is MNHEY and CDR2 SMNVEV (reference sequence). Trimming at V came to 5 bases and at J to 3 bases, leaving 14 bases not matched to a gene. The CDR3 DNA sequence: TGTGCCAGCAGTCCGTACAGGGGATTGGGTCTGACAGATACGCAGTATTTT. Amino acids: CASSPYRGLGLTDTQYF.

This clonotype was counted between two and nine times. As DNA, the CDR3 is TGTGCCAGCAGTGCGAGACAGGGGGATTCACCCCTCCACTTT. Translating it yields CASSARQGDSPLHF. This sequence joins TRBV2 and TRBJ1-6; 9 bases fit TRBD1. In germline, CDR1 is SNHLY, CDR2 FYNNEI. The trim removed 4 bases at V and 8 bases at J, leaving 3 bases unmatched. CDR3 length: 14 residues.

This chain uses TRBV27 with TRBJ1-4; 9 positions match TRBD1. V lost 5 bases, J lost 4 bases, and 8 bases stayed unmatched. CDR3 size: 16 residues. Germline V CDR1 and CDR2: MNHEY, SMNVEV (reference sequence). The CDR3 sequence is CASSRISGQGNEKLFF. The CDR3 DNA reads TGTGCCAGCAGTAGGATTTCGGGACAGGGTAATGAAAAACTGTTTTTT.

The V call is TRBV2, the J call TRBJ1-1; D might be TRBD1 (6 bases). V was cut by 10 bases and J by 5 bases, with 17 bases left in between. CDR1 and CDR2 from the germline V gene are SNHLY and FYNNEI. The CDR3 has 13 residues. CDR3 loop: CATLAGARTEAFF. The CDR3 nucleotides read TGTGCCACCTTAGCGGGGGCGCGGACTGAAGCTTTCTTT.

The rearrangement uses TRBV28 and TRBJ2-5; TRBD1 agrees at 11 bases. The germline gives CDR1 MDHEN, CDR2 SYDVKM. The CDR3 runs to 16 residues. Losses at the gene ends were 6 bases for V and 4 bases for J; bases not matched to a gene: 10. CDR3 region: CASSTPGTGGRETQYF. The CDR3 DNA is TGTGCCAGCAGCACTCCCGGGACAGGGGGGCGAGAGACCCAGTACTTC.

This clonotype was observed many times. The genes are TRBV2 and TRBJ1-1; D uncertain. V was shortened by 7 bases and J by 5 bases, with 14 bases between the two germline ends. The CDR3 covers 13 residues. The germline CDR1 and CDR2 sequences are SNHLY and FYNNEI. The CDR3 loop is CASKVSGGTEAFF. CDR3 in DNA: TGTGCCAGCAAAGTTTCGGGTGGGACTGAAGCTTTCTTT.

The chain links TRBV20-1 to TRBJ1-1; tentatively, D is TRBD1 (6 bases). The CDR3 is made up of 14 amino acids. Per the germline V gene, CDR1 is DFQATT and CDR2 is SNEGSKA (reference sequence). Trimming cost V 0 bases and J 6 bases, with 14 bases left between them. The CDR3 sequence is CSARETGIVSEAFF. As DNA, the CDR3 is TGCAGTGCTAGAGAAACAGGGATTGTCTCTGAAGCTTTCTTT.

This clonotype has only a few counts. V usage is TRBV7-9 and J usage is TRBJ1-5; D is ambiguous. Germline V gene sequence: CDR1 SEHNR, CDR2 FQNEAQ (reference sequence). The CDR3 totals 14 residues. Trimming stripped 4 bases from V and 6 bases from J, with 13 bases between. CDR3 residues: CASSSLRSAQPQHF. The CDR3 nucleotides read TGTGCCAGCAGCTCCCTCCGTTCTGCTCAGCCCCAGCATTTT. The full variable domain, completed using reference TRBV7-9 and TRBJ1-5, is DTGVSQNPRHKITKRGQNVTFRCDPISEHNRLYWYRQTLGQGPEFLTYFQNEAQLEKSRLLSDRFSAERPKGSFSTLEIQRTEQGDSAMYLCASSSLRSAQPQHFGDGTRLSIL.

The V and J genes are TRBV15 and TRBJ2-7; possibly TRBD1 for D (5 bases). CDR3 length equals 15 residues. The germline gives CDR1 LNHNV, CDR2 YYDKDF (reference sequence). The V end was cut by 2 bases, the J end by 2 bases, with 13 bases between. The CDR3 is CATSRPETAPYEQYF. CDR3 bases: TGTGCCACCAGCAGACCGGAGACAGCCCCCTACGAGCAGTACTTC.

V gene TRBV20-1 combines with J gene TRBJ2-6, with D possibly called TRBD1 or TRBD2 (5 bases each). CDR1 is DFQATT, CDR2 SNEGSKA, per germline (reference sequence). The ends were cut back, 3 bases at V and 2 bases at J, with 5 bases in the middle. The CDR3 length is 13 residues. This chain's CDR3 is CSARGAGANVLTF. CDR3 in DNA: TGCAGTGCTAGGGGGGCTGGGGCCAACGTCCTGACTTTC.

In its sample, this clonotype was seen many times. The chain uses TRBV7-2 and TRBJ1-3; maybe TRBD1 (6 bases). Germline CDR1 SGHTA, CDR2 FQGNSA. The CDR3 spans 13 residues. Trimming shortened V by 7 bases and J by 4 bases, and 11 bases separated the two germline ends. CDR3 bases: TGTGCCAGCAATACGGGGGCCGGAAACACCATATATTTT. Protein product: CASNTGAGNTIYF.

The chain joins TRBV19 to TRBJ1-6; 7 bases fit TRBD1. Germline V gene lookup returns CDR1 LNHDA and CDR2 SQIVND (reference sequence). Trimming took 9 bases from V and 5 from J; bases not matched to a gene: 7. The CDR3 loop spans 14 amino acids. CDR3 residues: CASTYRGDNSPLHF. The DNA of the CDR3 is TGTGCCAGCACTTACAGGGGAGATAATTCACCCCTCCACTTT.

This clonotype has at least ten counts. This chain joins TRBV6-6 and TRBJ1-1; D may be TRBD1 (5 bases). Trimming took off 5 bases at V and 3 bases at J, with 16 bases between the two ends. The CDR3 runs 15 residues. Germline CDR1 reads MNHNY; CDR2 reads SVGAGI (reference sequence). The CDR3 spells CASSPADRGDTEAFF. DNA for the CDR3: TGTGCCAGCAGTCCTGCCGACAGAGGTGACACTGAAGCTTTCTTT.

Points on this clonotype: At one end the junction does not follow the germline gene, possibly because of a read error. This chain links TRBV29-1 with TRBJ1-4; the D gene is possibly TRBD1 (6 bases). This CDR3 region has 11 residues. The germline V gene encodes CDR1 SQVTM and CDR2 ANQGSEA. The CDR3 coding sequence is TGCAGCGTGGAAGGGGGGGAAAAACTGTTTTTT. Its translation is CSVEGGEKLFF.

Many counts were recorded for this clonotype. The rearrangement links TRBV7-9 to TRBJ1-5, with 9 bases fitting TRBD1. CDR1 is SEHNR and CDR2 is FQNEAQ in the germline V gene (reference sequence). This CDR3 comprises 13 residues. The V and J ends lost 5 bases and 7 bases, in that order; junction bases with no gene match: 3. The CDR3 sequence: CASSLDRGQPQHF. Here the CDR3 DNA reads TGTGCCAGCAGCCTCGACAGGGGGCAGCCCCAGCATTTT.

This clonotype was picked up a small number of times. This chain links TRBV6-5 with TRBJ1-2; no clear D. V was clipped by 2 bases and J by 4 bases, with 8 bases between them. From germline, CDR1 is MNHEY and CDR2 SVGAGI. The CDR3 consists of 13 residues. The CDR3 region is CASSYRGPYGYTF. CDR3 sequence (DNA): TGTGCCAGCAGTTACCGAGGGCCCTATGGCTACACCTTC.

This clonotype was seen many times. The chain is built from TRBV5-6 and TRBJ2-1; TRBD2 aligns across 14 bases. CDR3 length equals 16 residues. Trimming took 4 bases from V and 8 from J; bases not matched to a gene: 8. Looked up from germline, CDR1 is SGHDT and CDR2 is YYEEEE. CDR3 DNA sequence: TGTGCCAGCAGCGAGGGACTAGCGGGAGCTCCGGATGAGCAGTTCTTC. Encoded protein: CASSEGLAGAPDEQFF.

In its sample, this clonotype was seen a few times. This chain connects TRBV12-3 or TRBV12-4 to TRBJ2-5; TRBD2 matches at 12 bases. V trimming: 4 bases; J trimming: 10 bases; junction bases outside the gene matches: 7. This CDR3 has 14 amino acids. The CDR3 coding sequence is TGTGCCAGCAGTTCCGGACTAGCGGGGCACAACCAGTACTTC. Translation: CASSSGLAGHNQYF.

The chain couples TRBV20-1 to TRBJ2-5; D remains unclear. This CDR3 has 13 amino acids. Trimming cost V 4 bases and J 0 bases, with 9 bases left between them. Germline loops: CDR1 DFQATT, CDR2 SNEGSKA (reference sequence). CDR3 sequence reads: CSATYRNQETQYF. The CDR3 nucleotides read TGCAGTGCTACTTACAGAAACCAAGAGACCCAGTACTTC.

The chain recombines TRBV28 with TRBJ1-2; the match to TRBD1 covers 9 bases. Germline V gives CDR1 MDHEN, CDR2 SYDVKM. The junction had 7 bases not matched to a gene; V was cut back by 6 bases and J by 5 bases. The CDR3 extends over 14 amino acids. The CDR3 reads CASRPPGQGYGYTF. CDR3 coding DNA: TGTGCCAGCAGACCTCCGGGACAGGGTTATGGCTACACCTTC.

This clonotype has at least ten counts. The V and J genes are TRBV28 and TRBJ2-7; 8 bases align to TRBD2. The CDR3 is 14 amino acids. V gave up 4 bases and J gave up 4 bases; unmatched junction bases: 6. Germline CDR1 reads MDHEN; CDR2 reads SYDVKM. CDR3 residues: CASSSGTRHYEQYF. CDR3 coding DNA: TGTGCCAGCAGTTCCGGGACTAGGCATTACGAGCAGTACTTC.